This T cell receptor beta chain was observed in a study of radiation and T cells in renal cell carcinoma. Study details: Nephrectomy followed 15 Gy stereotactic body radiation by 4 weeks. General study points: No pretreatment tumor biopsies were available for baseline clonotypes. From baseline, blood top tumor clonotypes peaked at 2 weeks post-radiation.

Notes on this clone: No antigen is known for it.

The time point here: baseline pretreatment blood. Treatment specified: 15 Gy SBRT to primary tumor, nephrectomy 4 weeks later. The tumor was a clear cell renal cell carcinoma. Method: immunoSEQ multiplex PCR; TCRdb's copy keeps in-frame clones and lacks some. The sample contains roughly 130,000 clones, 70% to 90% of which appear only once. Deletions cut 0 bases from V and 2 bases from J, with 15 bases between. The germline CDR1 and CDR2 sequences are SGDLS and YYNGEE. The CDR3 spans 16 residues. Source: blood, taken from a patient whose treatment included radiotherapy and nephrectomy. The clonotype comes from a woman between 45 and 60 years old with renal cell carcinoma. The V and J genes are TRBV9 and TRBJ2-7, with a weak D call TRBD1 (6 bases). The CDR3 bases are TGTGCCAGCAGCGTAGCGGTAGGCAGGGGACCCTACGAGCAGTACTTC. This sequence encodes CASSVAVGRGPYEQYF.